Each of the 5 T cell receptor beta chains below was sequenced from the same sample in a study of blood T cells in healthy people across ages. Alongside a J-beta primer mix, a sample-barcoded 5' primer served in a second PCR lasting about 7 to 12 cycles. Each CDR3 protein gets one entry after TCRdb re-called the 5' RACE reads with MiXCR. The table has around 940,000 distinct CDR3 sequences, roughly 51% seen once. Sequencing was carried out using blood. The receptors here all came from an older woman in good health.

CDR3 amino acids: CSAPLAGGRNTQYF. The CDR3 nucleotides are TGCAGTGCACCACTAGCGGGAGGACGAAATACGCAGTATTTT. The chain has TRBV20-1 and TRBJ2-3; 12 bases map to TRBD2. Germline lookup yields CDR1 DFQATT and CDR2 SNEGSKA (reference sequence). Unmatched junction bases numbered 8, after V lost 6 bases and J lost 7 bases. This CDR3 contains 14 residues.

The rearrangement uses TRBV7-9 and TRBJ2-1; D is unresolved. Between the trimmed V and J ends, which lost 5 bases and 10 bases, there was a span of 12 bases. Per the germline V gene, CDR1 is SEHNR and CDR2 is FQNEAQ (reference sequence). The CDR3 has 12 amino acids. The CDR3 sequence is CASSPDWAEQFF. In DNA form, the CDR3 reads TGTGCCAGCAGCCCCGATTGGGCCGAGCAGTTCTTC.

The chain couples TRBV28 to TRBJ2-1; 11 bases agree with TRBD1. The CDR3 runs to 15 residues. Trimming took 8 bases from V and 7 from J; bases not matched to a gene: 10. The germline CDR1 and CDR2 sequences are MDHEN and SYDVKM. CDR3 region: CASQSRDRGSNEQFF. The CDR3 region has the DNA TGTGCCAGCCAATCGCGGGACAGGGGGTCAAATGAGCAGTTCTTC. Complete variable domain (other parts from reference TRBV28 and TRBJ2-1): DVKVTQSSRYLVKRTGEKVFLECVQDMDHENMFWYRQDPGLGLRLIYFSYDVKMKEKGDIPEGYSVSREKKERFSLILESASTNQTSMYLCASQSRDRGSNEQFFGPGTRLTVL.

The chain is built from TRBV29-1 and TRBJ2-3, with TRBD2 matching 11 bases. Germline V CDR1 and CDR2: SQVTM, ANQGSEA. The CDR3 length is 14 residues. J gave up 1 base and V 6 bases, and 3 bases lay outside the gene matches. In DNA form, the CDR3 reads TGCAGCGTAGCGACTAGCGGGGGCACAGATACGCAGTATTTT. Amino acid sequence: CSVATSGGTDTQYF.

This clonotype appeared a few times. This may be a read error, as it is one base from a much larger clone. The chain links TRBV5-5 to TRBJ2-5, with D maybe TRBD2 (6 bases). The V gene lost 4 bases and the J gene lost 11 bases, with 21 bases spanning the gap. The CDR3 is 14 amino acids. Germline V lookup: CDR1 SGHKS, CDR2 YYEKEE (reference sequence). The CDR3 loop is CASSVLADPSQQYF. CDR3 in DNA: TGTGCCAGCAGCGTTTTAGCGGATCCCTCCCAGCAGTACTTC.